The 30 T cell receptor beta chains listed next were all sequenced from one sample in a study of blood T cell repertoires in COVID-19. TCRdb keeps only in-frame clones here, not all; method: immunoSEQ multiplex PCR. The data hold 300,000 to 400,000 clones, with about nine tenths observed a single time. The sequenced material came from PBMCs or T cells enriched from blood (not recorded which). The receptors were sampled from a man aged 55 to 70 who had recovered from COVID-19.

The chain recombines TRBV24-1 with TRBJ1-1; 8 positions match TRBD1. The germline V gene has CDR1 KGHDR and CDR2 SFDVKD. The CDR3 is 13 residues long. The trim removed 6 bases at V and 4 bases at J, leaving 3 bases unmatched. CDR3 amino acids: CATSTGGSTEAFF. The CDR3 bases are TGTGCCACCAGTACAGGGGGTAGCACTGAAGCTTTCTTT.

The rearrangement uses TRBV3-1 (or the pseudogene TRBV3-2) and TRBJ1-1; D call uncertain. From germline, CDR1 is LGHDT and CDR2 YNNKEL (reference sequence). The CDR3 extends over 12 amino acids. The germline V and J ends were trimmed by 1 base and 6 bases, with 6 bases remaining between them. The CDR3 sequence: CASSQVQAEAFF. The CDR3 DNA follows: TGTGCCAGCAGCCAAGTCCAGGCTGAAGCTTTCTTT.

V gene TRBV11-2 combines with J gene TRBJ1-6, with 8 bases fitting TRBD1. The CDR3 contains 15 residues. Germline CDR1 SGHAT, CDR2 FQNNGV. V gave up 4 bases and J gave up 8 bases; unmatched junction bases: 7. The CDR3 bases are TGTGCCAGCAGCTCGGGACAGGCATGGGATTCACCCCTCCACTTT. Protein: CASSSGQAWDSPLHF. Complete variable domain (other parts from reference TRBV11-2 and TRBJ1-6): EAGVAQSPRYKIIEKRQSVAFWCNPISGHATLYWYQQILGQGPKLLIQFQNNGVVDDSQLPKDRFSAERLKGVDSTLKIQPAKLEDSAVYLCASSSGQAWDSPLHFGNGTRLTVT.

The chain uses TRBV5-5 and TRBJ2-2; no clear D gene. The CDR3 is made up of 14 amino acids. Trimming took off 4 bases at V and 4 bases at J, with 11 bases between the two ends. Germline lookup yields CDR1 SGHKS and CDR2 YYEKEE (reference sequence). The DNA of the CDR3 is TGTGCCAGCAGCCGAGAACCTATCACCGGGGAGCTGTTTTTT. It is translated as CASSREPITGELFF.

CDR3: CASSQENSGSTDTQYF. The CDR3 DNA is TGTGCCAGCAGCCAAGAAAATAGCGGGAGCACAGATACGCAGTATTTT. This sequence joins TRBV4-2 and TRBJ2-3; TRBD2 agrees at 7 bases. Germline trimming cut 0 bases from V and 0 bases from J; bases unmatched to any gene: 3. The CDR3 sequence is 16 residues long. CDR1 and CDR2 (germline): LGHNA, YNFKEQ.

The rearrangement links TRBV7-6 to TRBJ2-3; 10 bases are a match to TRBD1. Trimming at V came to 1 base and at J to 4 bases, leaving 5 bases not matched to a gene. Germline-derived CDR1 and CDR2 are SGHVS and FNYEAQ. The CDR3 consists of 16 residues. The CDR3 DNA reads TGTGCCAGCAGCTTAGTAAGACAGGGGGCATCAGATACGCAGTATTTT. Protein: CASSLVRQGASDTQYF. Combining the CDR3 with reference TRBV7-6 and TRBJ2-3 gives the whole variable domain GAGVSQSPRYKVTKRGQDVALRCDPISGHVSLYWYRQALGQGPEFLTYFNYEAQQDKSGLPNDRFSAERPEGSISTLTIQRTEQRDSAMYRCASSLVRQGASDTQYFGPGTRLTVL.

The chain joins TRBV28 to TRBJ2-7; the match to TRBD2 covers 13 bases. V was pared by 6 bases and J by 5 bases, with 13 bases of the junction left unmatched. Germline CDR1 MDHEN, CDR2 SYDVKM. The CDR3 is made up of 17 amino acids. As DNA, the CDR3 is TGTGCCAGCAGGGGGACTACTAGCGGGAGGGCCACCCACGAGCAGTACTTC. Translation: CASRGTTSGRATHEQYF.

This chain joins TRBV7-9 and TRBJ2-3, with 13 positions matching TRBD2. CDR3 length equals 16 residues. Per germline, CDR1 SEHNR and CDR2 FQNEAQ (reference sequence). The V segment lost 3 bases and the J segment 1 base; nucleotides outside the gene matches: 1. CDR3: CASSFGTSGGTDTQYF. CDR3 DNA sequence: TGTGCCAGCAGCTTCGGGACTAGCGGGGGCACAGATACGCAGTATTTT. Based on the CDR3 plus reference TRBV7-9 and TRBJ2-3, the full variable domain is DTGVSQNPRHKITKRGQNVTFRCDPISEHNRLYWYRQTLGQGPEFLTYFQNEAQLEKSRLLSDRFSAERPKGSFSTLEIQRTEQGDSAMYLCASSFGTSGGTDTQYFGPGTRLTVL.

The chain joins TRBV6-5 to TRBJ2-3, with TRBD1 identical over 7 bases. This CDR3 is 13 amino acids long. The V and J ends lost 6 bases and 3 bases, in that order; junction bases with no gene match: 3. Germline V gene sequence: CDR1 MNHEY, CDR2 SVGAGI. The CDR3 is CASSRDRTDTQYF. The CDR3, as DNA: TGTGCCAGCAGCCGGGACAGAACAGATACGCAGTATTTT.

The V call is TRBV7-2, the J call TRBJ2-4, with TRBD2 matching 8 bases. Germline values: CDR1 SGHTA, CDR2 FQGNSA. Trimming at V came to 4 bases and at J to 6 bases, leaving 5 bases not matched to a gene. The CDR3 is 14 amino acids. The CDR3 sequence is CASSYRAGGNIQYF. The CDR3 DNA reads TGTGCCAGCAGCTATAGGGCGGGGGGAAACATTCAGTACTTC.

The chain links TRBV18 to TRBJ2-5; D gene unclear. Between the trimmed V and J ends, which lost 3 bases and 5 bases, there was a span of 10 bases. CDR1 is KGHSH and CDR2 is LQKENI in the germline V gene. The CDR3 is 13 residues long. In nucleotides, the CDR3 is TGTGCCAGCTCACCTAGGCCAGGTGAGACCCAGTACTTC. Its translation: CASSPRPGETQYF.

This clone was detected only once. CDR3 loop: CASRTGGLAASYNEQFF. DNA for the CDR3: TGTGCCAGCAGAACAGGAGGGCTAGCGGCTTCCTACAATGAGCAGTTCTTC. The chain recombines TRBV27 with TRBJ2-1, with 7 bases matching TRBD2. Trimming took 6 bases from V and 1 from J; bases not matched to a gene: 12. This CDR3 is 17 amino acids long. Germline values: CDR1 MNHEY, CDR2 SMNVEV (reference sequence).

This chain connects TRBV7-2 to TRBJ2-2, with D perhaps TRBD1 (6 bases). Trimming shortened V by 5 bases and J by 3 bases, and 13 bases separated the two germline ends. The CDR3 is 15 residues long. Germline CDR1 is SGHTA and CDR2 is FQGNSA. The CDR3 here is CASSLSRGDTGELFF. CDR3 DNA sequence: TGTGCCAGCAGCCTCTCCAGGGGTGACACCGGGGAGCTGTTTTTT. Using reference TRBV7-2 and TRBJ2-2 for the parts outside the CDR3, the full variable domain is GAGVSQSPSNKVTEKGKDVELRCDPISGHTALYWYRQSLGQGLEFLIYFQGNSAPDKSGLPSDRFSAERTGGSVSTLTIQRTQQEDSAVYLCASSLSRGDTGELFFGEGSRLTVL.

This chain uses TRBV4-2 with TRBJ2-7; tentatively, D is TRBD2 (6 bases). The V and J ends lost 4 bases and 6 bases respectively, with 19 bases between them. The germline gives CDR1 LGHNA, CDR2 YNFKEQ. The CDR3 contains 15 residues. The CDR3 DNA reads TGTGCCAGCAGCCCCACGGGACTTACTTTACCCGAGCAGTACTTC. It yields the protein CASSPTGLTLPEQYF.

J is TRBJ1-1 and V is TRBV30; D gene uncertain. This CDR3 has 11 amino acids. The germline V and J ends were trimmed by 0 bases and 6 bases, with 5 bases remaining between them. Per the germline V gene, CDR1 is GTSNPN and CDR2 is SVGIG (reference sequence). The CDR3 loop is CAWSVSAEAFF. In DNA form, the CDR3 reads TGTGCCTGGAGTGTATCGGCTGAAGCTTTCTTT.

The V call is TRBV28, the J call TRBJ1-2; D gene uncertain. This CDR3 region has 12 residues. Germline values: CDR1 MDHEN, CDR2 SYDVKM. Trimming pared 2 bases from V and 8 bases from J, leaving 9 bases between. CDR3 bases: TGTGCCAGCAGTTTAATAGGAGCGGGCTACACCTTC. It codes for CASSLIGAGYTF.

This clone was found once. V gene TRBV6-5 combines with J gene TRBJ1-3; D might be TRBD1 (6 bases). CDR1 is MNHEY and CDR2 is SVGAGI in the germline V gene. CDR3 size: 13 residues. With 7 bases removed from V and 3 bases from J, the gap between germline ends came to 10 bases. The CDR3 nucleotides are TGTGCCAGCAACGACAGGCTTGGAAACACCATATATTTT. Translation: CASNDRLGNTIYF.

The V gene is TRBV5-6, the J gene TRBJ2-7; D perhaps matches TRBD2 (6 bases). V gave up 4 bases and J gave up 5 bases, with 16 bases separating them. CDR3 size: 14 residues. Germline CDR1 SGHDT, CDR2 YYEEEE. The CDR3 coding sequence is TGTGCCAGCAGCCCGGGGGTCAGGGCCCACGAGCAGTACTTC. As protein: CASSPGVRAHEQYF.

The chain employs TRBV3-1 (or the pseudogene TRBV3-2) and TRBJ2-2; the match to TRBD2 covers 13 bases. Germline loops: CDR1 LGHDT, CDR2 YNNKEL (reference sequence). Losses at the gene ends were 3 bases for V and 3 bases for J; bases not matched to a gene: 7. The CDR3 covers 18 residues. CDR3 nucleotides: TGTGCCAGCAGCCATGGGACTAGCGGGGTTTTGGACACCGGGGAGCTGTTTTTT. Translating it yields CASSHGTSGVLDTGELFF.

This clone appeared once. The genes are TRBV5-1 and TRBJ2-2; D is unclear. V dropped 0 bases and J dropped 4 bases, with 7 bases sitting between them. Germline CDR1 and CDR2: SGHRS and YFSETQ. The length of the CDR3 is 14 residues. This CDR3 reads CASSLAVSTGELFF. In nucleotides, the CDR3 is TGCGCCAGCAGCTTGGCAGTTTCCACCGGGGAGCTGTTTTTT.

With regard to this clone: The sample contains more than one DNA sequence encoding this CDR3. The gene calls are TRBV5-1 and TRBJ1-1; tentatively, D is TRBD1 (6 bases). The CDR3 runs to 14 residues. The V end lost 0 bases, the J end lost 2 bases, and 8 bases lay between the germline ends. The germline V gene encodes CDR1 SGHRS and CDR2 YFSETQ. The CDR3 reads CASSLGTANTEAFF. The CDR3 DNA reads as TGCGCCAGCAGCTTGGGGACAGCAAACACTGAAGCTTTCTTT. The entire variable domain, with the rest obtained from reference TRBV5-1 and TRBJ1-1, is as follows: KAGVTQTPRYLIKTRGQQVTLSCSPISGHRSVSWYQQTPGQGLQFLFEYFSETQRNKGNFPGRFSGRQFSNSRSEMNVSTLELGDSALYLCASSLGTANTEAFFGQGTRLTVV.

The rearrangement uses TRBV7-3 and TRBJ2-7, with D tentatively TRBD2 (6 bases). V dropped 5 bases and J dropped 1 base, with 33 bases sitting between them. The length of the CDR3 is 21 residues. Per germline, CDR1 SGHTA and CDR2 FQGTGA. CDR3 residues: CASSPQGIPVSGYPGSYEQYF. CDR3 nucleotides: TGTGCCAGCAGCCCCCAGGGAATACCCGTTAGCGGATATCCGGGGTCCTACGAGCAGTACTTC.

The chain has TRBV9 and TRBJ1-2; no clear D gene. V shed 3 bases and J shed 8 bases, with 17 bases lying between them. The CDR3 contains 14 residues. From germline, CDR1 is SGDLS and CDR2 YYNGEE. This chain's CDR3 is CASSAYTGDGGYTF. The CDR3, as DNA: TGTGCCAGCAGCGCCTACACCGGCGACGGGGGCTACACCTTC.

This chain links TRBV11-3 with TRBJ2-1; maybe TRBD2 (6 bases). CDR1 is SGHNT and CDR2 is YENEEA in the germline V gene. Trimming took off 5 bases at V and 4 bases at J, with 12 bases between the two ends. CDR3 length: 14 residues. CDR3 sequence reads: CASSVGTLYNEQFF. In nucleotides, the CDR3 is TGTGCCAGCAGCGTAGGGACTTTGTACAATGAGCAGTTCTTC.

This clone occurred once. CDR3 amino acids: CASSVGPLTRLAGQNEQFF. The DNA of the CDR3 is TGTGCCAGCAGCGTAGGCCCGCTGACTCGACTAGCGGGACAAAATGAGCAGTTCTTC. The V gene is TRBV9, the J gene TRBJ2-1; 11 nucleotides align to TRBD2. The trim removed 0 bases at V and 7 bases at J, leaving 15 bases unmatched. The CDR3 consists of 19 residues. Germline CDR1 is SGDLS and CDR2 is YYNGEE.

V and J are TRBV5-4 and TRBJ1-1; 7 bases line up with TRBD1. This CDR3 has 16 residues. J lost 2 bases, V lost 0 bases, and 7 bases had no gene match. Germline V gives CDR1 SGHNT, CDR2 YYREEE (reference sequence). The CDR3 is CASSLGRGQINTEAFF. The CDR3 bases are TGTGCCAGCAGCTTGGGGCGGGGACAGATAAACACTGAAGCTTTCTTT.

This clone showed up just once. The CDR3 sequence: CASSSTDRAYEQYF. Here the CDR3 DNA reads TGTGCCAGCAGTTCCACGGACAGGGCCTACGAGCAGTACTTC. V usage is TRBV28 and J usage is TRBJ2-7; TRBD1 matches at 8 bases. Germline CDR1 and CDR2: MDHEN and SYDVKM. V was pared by 4 bases and J by 2 bases, with 4 bases of the junction left unmatched. This CDR3 region has 14 residues.

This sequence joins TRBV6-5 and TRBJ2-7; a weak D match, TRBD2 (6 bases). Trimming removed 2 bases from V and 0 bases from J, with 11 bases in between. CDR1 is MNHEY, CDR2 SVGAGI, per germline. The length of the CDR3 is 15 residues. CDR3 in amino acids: CASSYQRTISYEQYF. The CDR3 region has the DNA TGTGCCAGCAGTTACCAGCGGACTATCTCCTACGAGCAGTACTTC.

The CDR3 loop is CASSYDRGAYNEQFF. DNA for the CDR3: TGTGCCAGCAGTTACGACAGGGGTGCCTACAATGAGCAGTTCTTC. The rearrangement uses TRBV6-2 or TRBV6-3 and TRBJ2-1; 8 bases map to TRBD1. The V segment lost 2 bases and the J segment 2 bases; nucleotides outside the gene matches: 2. The CDR3 consists of 15 residues. The germline V gene encodes CDR1 MNHEY and CDR2 SVGEGT.

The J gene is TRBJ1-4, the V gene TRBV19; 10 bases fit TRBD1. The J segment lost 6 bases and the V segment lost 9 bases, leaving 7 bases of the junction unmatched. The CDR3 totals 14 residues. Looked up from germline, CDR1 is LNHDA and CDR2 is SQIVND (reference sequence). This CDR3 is CARSWTGGYEKLFF. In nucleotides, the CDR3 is TGTGCCAGGTCGTGGACAGGGGGTTATGAAAAACTGTTTTTT.